Below, 22 T cell receptor beta chains from the same sample are listed, as sequenced in a study of T cell changes during pregnancy in multiple sclerosis. The data were produced by immunoSEQ multiplex PCR, yet TCRdb's version contains in-frame clones alone and is incomplete. The data show 60,000 to 70,000 clones, about nine tenths seen once. The source material was peripheral blood, sampled in the third trimester of pregnancy. These receptor sequences come from a female donor in good health, enrolled as a control in a pregnancy study.

The chain links TRBV4-2 to TRBJ2-5; 9 bases map to TRBD1. With V trimmed by 7 bases and J by 7 bases, 7 bases remained unmatched. Germline CDR1 reads LGHNA; CDR2 reads YNFKEQ. The CDR3 has 13 residues. The CDR3 region is CASTDRGSGTQYF. CDR3 bases: TGTGCCAGCACCGACAGGGGGTCGGGGACCCAGTACTTC.

The chain links TRBV6-5 to TRBJ2-7, with 7 bases that match TRBD1. CDR1 is MNHEY, CDR2 SVGAGI, per germline. The junction had 8 bases not matched to a gene; V was cut back by 6 bases and J by 0 bases. CDR3 length: 15 amino acids. The CDR3 protein is CASRTGTDSSYEQYF. The CDR3 DNA sequence: TGTGCCAGCAGGACCGGGACAGACAGCTCCTACGAGCAGTACTTC.

This clone was detected only once. The chain carries TRBV5-6 and TRBJ2-3, with D hard to call. The V end was cut by 0 bases, the J end by 0 bases, with 11 bases between. The CDR3 covers 16 residues. Germline loops: CDR1 SGHDT, CDR2 YYEEEE. The CDR3 sequence is CASSLGLRVSTDTQYF. CDR3 nucleotide sequence: TGTGCCAGCAGCTTGGGTCTACGAGTTAGCACAGATACGCAGTATTTT.

This chain uses TRBV6-1 with TRBJ2-1; no firm D call. Trimming took off 8 bases at V and 0 bases at J, with 11 bases between the two ends. The V gene's germline CDR1 is MNHNS and CDR2 SASEGT. This CDR3 contains 14 residues. CDR3 in amino acids: CASGEMSSYNEQFF. As DNA, the CDR3 is TGTGCCAGCGGAGAGATGAGCTCCTACAATGAGCAGTTCTTC.

The chain has TRBV2 and TRBJ2-3; tentatively, D is TRBD1 (5 bases). The CDR3 runs 14 residues. With 6 bases removed from V and 0 bases from J, the gap between germline ends came to 10 bases. Germline lookup yields CDR1 SNHLY and CDR2 FYNNEI. The CDR3 DNA reads TGTGCCAGCAGCCGGACACCGAGCACAGATACGCAGTATTTT. Translated, it gives CASSRTPSTDTQYF.

The CDR3 bases are TGTGCCAGCAGCCGGGGACAAGGCCGGGATACGCAGTATTTT. This encodes CASSRGQGRDTQYF. The chain recombines TRBV6-5 with TRBJ2-3; tentative D call: TRBD1 (6 bases). Germline CDR1 and CDR2: MNHEY and SVGAGI. V gave up 6 bases and J gave up 6 bases, with 16 bases separating them. The CDR3 contains 14 residues.

The chain has TRBV15 and TRBJ1-5; 9 bases fit TRBD1. This CDR3 contains 17 residues. Germline-derived CDR1 and CDR2 are LNHNV and YYDKDF (reference sequence). V was clipped by 3 bases and J by 4 bases; unmatched bases: 10. CDR3 amino acids: CATSSHPSDRGNQPQHF. In DNA form, the CDR3 reads TGTGCCACCAGCAGCCACCCCTCGGACAGGGGAAATCAGCCCCAGCATTTT.

This CDR3 reads CASTPPGQGGAFF. CDR3 sequence (DNA): TGTGCCAGCACCCCCCCGGGACAGGGAGGTGCTTTCTTT. The chain uses TRBV25-1 and TRBJ1-1; 9 bases line up with TRBD1. Germline V gene sequence: CDR1 MGHDK, CDR2 SYGVNS. The CDR3 consists of 13 residues. V lost 7 bases, J lost 11 bases, and 11 bases stayed unmatched.

This chain links TRBV29-1 with TRBJ1-1, with D possibly matching TRBD1 (5 bases). Germline V gene data show CDR1 as SQVTM and CDR2 as ANQGSEA. The V and J ends lost 5 bases and 1 base respectively, with 17 bases between them. CDR3 length: 15 amino acids. The CDR3 sequence is CSVLFPATENTEAFF. The CDR3 DNA follows: TGCAGCGTTCTGTTTCCCGCGACAGAGAACACTGAAGCTTTCTTT.

The rearrangement uses TRBV27 and TRBJ2-5; 10 positions match TRBD2. The V gene end was trimmed by 5 bases and the J gene end by 4 bases; junction bases not matched to a gene: 13. CDR1 and CDR2 (germline): MNHEY, SMNVEV (reference sequence). The CDR3 contains 17 residues. CDR3 loop: CASSPRGERGGRETQYF. DNA for the CDR3: TGTGCCAGCAGTCCCCGAGGAGAGCGGGGGGGCCGAGAGACCCAGTACTTC.

V usage is TRBV6-5 and J usage is TRBJ2-1; 9 positions agree with TRBD2. The CDR3 runs to 15 residues. Germline loops: CDR1 MNHEY, CDR2 SVGAGI. With 7 bases clipped from V and 4 bases from J, the junction kept 8 bases outside the gene matches. The CDR3 region has the DNA TGTGCCAGCACTCCAAGCGGGGGGACTTACAATGAGCAGTTCTTC. Translation gives CASTPSGGTYNEQFF.

The V and J genes are TRBV4-1 and TRBJ2-7; D may be TRBD2 (6 bases). Germline V lookup: CDR1 MGHRA, CDR2 YSYEKL. Trimming removed 2 bases at V and 6 bases at J, with 17 bases between. The CDR3 has 15 residues. CDR3 region: CASSQLTRGGSEQYF. The CDR3 region has the DNA TGCGCCAGCAGCCAACTGACTAGGGGTGGGTCCGAGCAGTACTTC.

The chain employs TRBV28 and TRBJ1-1; TRBD1 agrees at 7 bases. Germline lookup yields CDR1 MDHEN and CDR2 SYDVKM. The CDR3 has 15 residues. The V segment lost 7 bases and the J segment 5 bases; nucleotides outside the gene matches: 13. CDR3 amino acids: CASTKTDRVRTEAFF. The DNA for the CDR3 is TGTGCCAGCACCAAAACTGACAGGGTTCGGACTGAAGCTTTCTTT.

The chain is built from TRBV4-1 and TRBJ2-3; D gene ambiguous. Germline V gene data show CDR1 as MGHRA and CDR2 as YSYEKL. The CDR3 is 15 residues long. V was pared by 1 base and J by 6 bases, with 14 bases between. The CDR3 region is CASSQGFVAADTQYF. CDR3 coding DNA: TGCGCCAGCAGCCAAGGTTTCGTCGCAGCGGATACGCAGTATTTT.

This clone was seen only once. V and J are TRBV11-2 and TRBJ2-5; a possible D gene is TRBD2 (5 bases). The CDR3 is made up of 16 amino acids. Germline lookup yields CDR1 SGHAT and CDR2 FQNNGV. The V end was cut by 2 bases, the J end by 3 bases, with 16 bases between. CDR3 nucleotide sequence: TGTGCCAGCAGCTTATGGTTCGAGCGGTCGGAAGAGACCCAGTACTTC. As protein: CASSLWFERSEETQYF.

This clone was seen a few times. V is TRBV28 and J is TRBJ2-5; 13 bases agree with TRBD2. The CDR3 contains 16 residues. Trimming took 3 bases from V and 0 from J; bases not matched to a gene: 1. From germline, CDR1 is MDHEN and CDR2 SYDVKM. CDR3 in amino acids: CASSLGLAGNQETQYF. For the CDR3, the DNA is TGTGCCAGCAGTTTGGGACTAGCGGGGAACCAAGAGACCCAGTACTTC.

CDR3 nucleotide sequence: TGTGCCAGCAGTTTAGGTCCTTGGGGGCTAGCGGGCGGCAATGAGCAGTTCTTC. Encoded protein: CASSLGPWGLAGGNEQFF. J is TRBJ2-1 and V is TRBV27; TRBD2 matches at 8 bases. The J segment lost 6 bases and the V segment lost 2 bases, leaving 15 bases of the junction unmatched. Germline V gene data show CDR1 as MNHEY and CDR2 as SMNVEV (reference sequence). This CDR3 comprises 18 residues.

The chain uses TRBV5-4 and TRBJ1-3; D might be TRBD1 (6 bases). Trimming took off 4 bases at V and 11 bases at J, with 16 bases between the two ends. Germline CDR1 reads SGHNT; CDR2 reads YYREEE (reference sequence). The CDR3 runs 13 residues. The CDR3 here is CASSLGQNRPIYF. CDR3 nucleotides: TGTGCCAGCAGCCTAGGACAGAACCGGCCCATATATTTT.

V gene TRBV9 combines with J gene TRBJ1-4, with a weak D call TRBD1 (5 bases). The CDR3 is 14 amino acids. Germline loops: CDR1 SGDLS, CDR2 YYNGEE. The V end was cut by 3 bases, the J end by 3 bases, with 9 bases between. This chain's CDR3 is CASSEGHSNEKLFF. CDR3 in DNA: TGTGCCAGCAGCGAAGGACACTCTAATGAAAAACTGTTTTTT.

V and J are TRBV6-1 and TRBJ1-2, with TRBD1 matching over 7 bases. The CDR3 extends over 11 amino acids. With 4 bases clipped from V and 8 bases from J, the junction kept 1 base outside the gene matches. Looked up from germline, CDR1 is MNHNS and CDR2 is SASEGT. CDR3 nucleotides: TGTGCCAGCAGTGTGACAGGGGGCTACACCTTC. As protein: CASSVTGGYTF.

The V and J genes are TRBV11-2 and TRBJ2-7, with 12 nucleotides matching TRBD2. V was pared by 5 bases and J by 5 bases, with 7 bases of the junction left unmatched. The CDR3 runs 15 residues. Germline values: CDR1 SGHAT, CDR2 FQNNGV. The chain's CDR3 is CASSPTSGRRHEQYF. The DNA of the CDR3 is TGTGCCAGCAGCCCTACTAGCGGGAGGCGGCACGAGCAGTACTTC.

V is TRBV28 and J is TRBJ1-2; D is perhaps TRBD1 (5 bases). With 10 bases removed from V and 8 bases from J, the gap between germline ends came to 17 bases. CDR1 and CDR2 (germline): MDHEN, SYDVKM. The CDR3 covers 12 residues. This chain's CDR3 is CAILGTVPGYTF. CDR3 nucleotide sequence: TGTGCCATTCTTGGGACTGTGCCCGGCTACACCTTC.